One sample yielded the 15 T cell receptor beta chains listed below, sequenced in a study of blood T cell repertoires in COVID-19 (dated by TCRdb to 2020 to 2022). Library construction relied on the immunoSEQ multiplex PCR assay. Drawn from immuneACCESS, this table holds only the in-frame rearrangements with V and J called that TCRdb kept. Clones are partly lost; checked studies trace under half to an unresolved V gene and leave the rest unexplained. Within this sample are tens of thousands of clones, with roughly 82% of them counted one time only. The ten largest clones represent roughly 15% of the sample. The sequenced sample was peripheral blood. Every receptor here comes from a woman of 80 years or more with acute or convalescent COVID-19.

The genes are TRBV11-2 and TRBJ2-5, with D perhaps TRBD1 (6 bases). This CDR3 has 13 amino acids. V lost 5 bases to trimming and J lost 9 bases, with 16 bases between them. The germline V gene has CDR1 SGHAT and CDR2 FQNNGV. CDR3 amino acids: CASSLDRTGAQYF. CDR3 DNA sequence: TGTGCCAGCAGCCTGGACAGAACCGGGGCCCAGTACTTC.

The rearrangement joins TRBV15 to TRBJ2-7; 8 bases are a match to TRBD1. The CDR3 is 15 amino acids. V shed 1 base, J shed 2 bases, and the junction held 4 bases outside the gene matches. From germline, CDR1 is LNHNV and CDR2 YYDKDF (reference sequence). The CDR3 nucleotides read TGTGCCACCAGCAGAGGACAGGGGAGCGCCTACGAGCAGTACTTC. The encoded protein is CATSRGQGSAYEQYF.

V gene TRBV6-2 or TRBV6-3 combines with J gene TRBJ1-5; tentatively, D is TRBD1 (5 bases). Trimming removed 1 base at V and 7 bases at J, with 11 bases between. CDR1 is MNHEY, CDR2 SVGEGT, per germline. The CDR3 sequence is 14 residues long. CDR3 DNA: TGTGCCAGCAGTTACTTTCAGGGTATCCAGCCCCAGCATTTT. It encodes CASSYFQGIQPQHF.

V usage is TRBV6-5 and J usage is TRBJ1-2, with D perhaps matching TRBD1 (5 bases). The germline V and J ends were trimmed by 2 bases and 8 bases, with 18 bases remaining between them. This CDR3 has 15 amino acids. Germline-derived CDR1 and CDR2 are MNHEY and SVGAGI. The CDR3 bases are TGTGCCAGCAGTTACCCTCGAGACAGCCAGTGGGGCTACACCTTC. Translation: CASSYPRDSQWGYTF.

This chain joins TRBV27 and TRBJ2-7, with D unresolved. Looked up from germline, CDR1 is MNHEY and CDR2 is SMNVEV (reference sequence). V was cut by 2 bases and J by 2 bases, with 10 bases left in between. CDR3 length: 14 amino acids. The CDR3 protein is CASSLIAGAYEQYF. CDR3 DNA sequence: TGTGCCAGCAGTTTAATCGCAGGTGCCTACGAGCAGTACTTC.

CDR3 sequence: CASSLAPGLARPPGNEQFF. CDR3 nucleotide sequence: TGTGCCAGCAGCTTAGCACCGGGACTAGCGCGACCGCCGGGCAATGAGCAGTTCTTC. This sequence joins TRBV7-6 and TRBJ2-1, with 10 bases fitting TRBD2. The CDR3 extends over 19 amino acids. CDR1 SGHVS and CDR2 FNYEAQ come from the germline V gene. V lost 0 bases, J lost 6 bases, and 14 bases stayed unmatched.

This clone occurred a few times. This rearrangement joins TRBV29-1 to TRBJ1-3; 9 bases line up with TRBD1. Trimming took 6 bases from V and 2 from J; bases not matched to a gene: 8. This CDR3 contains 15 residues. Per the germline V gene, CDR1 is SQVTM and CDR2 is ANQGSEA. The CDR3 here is CSVGSGQGTGNTIYF. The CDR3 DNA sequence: TGCAGCGTGGGGTCGGGACAGGGAACTGGAAACACCATATATTTT.

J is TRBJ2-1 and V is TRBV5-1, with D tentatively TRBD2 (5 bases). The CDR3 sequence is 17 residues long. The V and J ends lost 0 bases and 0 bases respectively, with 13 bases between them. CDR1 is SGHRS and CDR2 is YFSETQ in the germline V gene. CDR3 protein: CASSLVSRVGSYNEQFF. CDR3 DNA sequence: TGCGCCAGCAGCTTGGTGTCGCGGGTGGGCTCCTACAATGAGCAGTTCTTC.

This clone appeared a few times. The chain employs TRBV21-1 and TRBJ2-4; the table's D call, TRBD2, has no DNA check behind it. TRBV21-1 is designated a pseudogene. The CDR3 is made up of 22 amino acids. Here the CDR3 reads CASSKELILSGGNLLAKNIQYF. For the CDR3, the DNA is TGTGCCAGCAGCAAAGAGCTTATCTTGAGCGGGGGGAACCTCCTAGCCAAAAACATTCAGTACTTC.

The CDR3 region has the DNA TGCGCCAGCAGCGCTGACAGGGCACGCACAGATACGCAGTATTTT. Translation: CASSADRARTDTQYF. The chain is built from TRBV5-1 and TRBJ2-3; 7 nucleotides match TRBD1. Germline CDR1 SGHRS, CDR2 YFSETQ. The ends lost 4 bases at V and 1 base at J; junction bases unmatched: 6. The CDR3 loop spans 15 amino acids.

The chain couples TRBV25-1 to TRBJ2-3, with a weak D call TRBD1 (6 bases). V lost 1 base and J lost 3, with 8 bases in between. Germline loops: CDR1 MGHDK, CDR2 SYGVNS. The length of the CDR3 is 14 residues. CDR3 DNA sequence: TGTGCCAGCAGTGAATTTAGGGGGACAGATACGCAGTATTTT. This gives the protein CASSEFRGTDTQYF. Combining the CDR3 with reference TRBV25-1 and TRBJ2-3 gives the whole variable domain EADIYQTPRYLVIGTGKKITLECSQTMGHDKMYWYQQDPGMELHLIHYSYGVNSTEKGDLSSESTVSRIRTEHFPLTLESARPSHTSQYLCASSEFRGTDTQYFGPGTRLTVL.

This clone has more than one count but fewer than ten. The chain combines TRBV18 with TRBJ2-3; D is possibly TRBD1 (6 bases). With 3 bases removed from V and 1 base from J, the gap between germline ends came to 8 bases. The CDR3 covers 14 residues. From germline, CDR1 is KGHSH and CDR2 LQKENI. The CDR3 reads CASSPDSRTDTQYF. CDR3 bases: TGTGCCAGCTCACCGGACAGCCGCACAGATACGCAGTATTTT.

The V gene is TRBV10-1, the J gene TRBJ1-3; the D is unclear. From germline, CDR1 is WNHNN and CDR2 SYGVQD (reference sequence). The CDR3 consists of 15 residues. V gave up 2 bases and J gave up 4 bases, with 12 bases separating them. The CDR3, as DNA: TGCGCCAGCAGTGAGATGGCGTGGGCCGGAAACACCATATATTTT. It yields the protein CASSEMAWAGNTIYF.

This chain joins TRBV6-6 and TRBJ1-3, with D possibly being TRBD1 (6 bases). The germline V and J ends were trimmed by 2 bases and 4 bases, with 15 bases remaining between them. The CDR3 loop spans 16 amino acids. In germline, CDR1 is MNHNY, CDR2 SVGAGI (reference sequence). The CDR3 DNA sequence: TGTGCCAGCAGTTACGGGGGCAGAGTGTACGGAAACACCATATATTTT. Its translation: CASSYGGRVYGNTIYF.

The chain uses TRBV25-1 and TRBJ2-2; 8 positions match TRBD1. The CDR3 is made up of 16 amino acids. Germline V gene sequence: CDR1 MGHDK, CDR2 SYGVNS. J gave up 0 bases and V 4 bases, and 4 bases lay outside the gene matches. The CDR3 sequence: CASSALTGANTGELFF. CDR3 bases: TGTGCCAGCAGTGCCCTGACAGGGGCGAACACCGGGGAGCTGTTTTTT. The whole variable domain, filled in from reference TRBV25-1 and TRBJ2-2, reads EADIYQTPRYLVIGTGKKITLECSQTMGHDKMYWYQQDPGMELHLIHYSYGVNSTEKGDLSSESTVSRIRTEHFPLTLESARPSHTSQYLCASSALTGANTGELFFGEGSRLTVL.